These 4 T cell receptor beta chains were all obtained from the same sample, sequenced in a study of blood T cell repertoires in COVID-19. Here immunoSEQ multiplex PCR was the method, and the copy in TCRdb shows in-frame clones only, minus some. The table lists about 400,000 clones, roughly 86% of them singletons. The material sequenced was PBMCs or T cells enriched from blood (not recorded which). All receptors derive from a woman in her thirties or forties with acute COVID-19.

Only one count was recorded for this clone. J is TRBJ1-2 and V is TRBV6-5; D is unresolved. Trimming pared 7 bases from V and 4 bases from J, leaving 16 bases between. The CDR3 totals 14 residues. The germline gives CDR1 MNHEY, CDR2 SVGAGI. CDR3 residues: CASKIDRLFYGYTF. Here the CDR3 DNA reads TGTGCCAGCAAAATCGACCGACTATTCTATGGCTACACCTTC.

The V gene is TRBV5-1, the J gene TRBJ2-1; 13 bases align to TRBD2. This CDR3 has 15 amino acids. Germline V gene data show CDR1 as SGHRS and CDR2 as YFSETQ. V dropped 5 bases and J dropped 7; count of bases not matched to a gene: 6. The CDR3 loop is CASRRTSGGGNEQFF. DNA for the CDR3: TGCGCCAGCAGAAGGACTAGCGGGGGAGGGAATGAGCAGTTCTTC.

The genes are TRBV3-1 (or the pseudogene TRBV3-2) and TRBJ2-4; weak D call: TRBD2 (5 bases). V was cut by 0 bases and J by 9 bases, with 9 bases left in between. The CDR3 runs 13 residues. Germline V gives CDR1 LGHDT, CDR2 YNNKEL (reference sequence). The CDR3 is CASSQDQGSIQYF. CDR3 nucleotides: TGTGCCAGCAGCCAAGACCAAGGGAGCATTCAGTACTTC.

This clone turned up a few times. This rearrangement joins TRBV4-1 to TRBJ1-1; 10 nucleotides align to TRBD1. Per the germline V gene, CDR1 is MGHRA and CDR2 is YSYEKL. V shed 7 bases, J shed 0 bases, and the junction held 5 bases outside the gene matches. The CDR3 sequence is 15 residues long. CDR3 sequence: CASKTGGYMNTEAFF. The CDR3 DNA sequence: TGCGCCAGCAAGACAGGGGGCTACATGAACACTGAAGCTTTCTTT.